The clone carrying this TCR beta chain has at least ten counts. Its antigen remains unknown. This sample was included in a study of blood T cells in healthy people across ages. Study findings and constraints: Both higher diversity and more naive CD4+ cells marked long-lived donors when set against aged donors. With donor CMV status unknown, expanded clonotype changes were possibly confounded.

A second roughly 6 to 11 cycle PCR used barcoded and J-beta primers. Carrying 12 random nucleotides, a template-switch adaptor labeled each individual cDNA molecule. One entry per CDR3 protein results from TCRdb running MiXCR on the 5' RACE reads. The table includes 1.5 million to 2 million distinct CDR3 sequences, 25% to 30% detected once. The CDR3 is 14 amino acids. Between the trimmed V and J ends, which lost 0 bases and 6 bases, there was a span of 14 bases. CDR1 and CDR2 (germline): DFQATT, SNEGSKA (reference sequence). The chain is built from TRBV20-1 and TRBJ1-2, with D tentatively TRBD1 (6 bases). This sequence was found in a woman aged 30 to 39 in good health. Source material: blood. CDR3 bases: TGCAGTGCTAGAGATTCGGCCCGGGACAATGGCTACACCTTC. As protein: CSARDSARDNGYTF.